This passage covers 12 T cell receptor beta chains from one sample sequenced in a study of T cell changes during pregnancy in multiple sclerosis. Clones were read by immunoSEQ multiplex PCR, and TCRdb kept only the in-frame ones, dropping some. The data contain about 46,000 clones, over 85% of them singletons. The material was CD8+ T cells from peripheral blood mononuclear cells, obtained after pregnancy. All receptors come from a female donor with multiple sclerosis, enrolled in a pregnancy study.

CDR3 region: CASSGDRAEGEQYF. CDR3 in DNA: TGTGCCAGCAGCGGGGACAGGGCTGAGGGCGAGCAGTACTTC. The V call is TRBV5-4, the J call TRBJ2-7; 9 bases are shared with TRBD1. The CDR3 loop spans 14 amino acids. The germline CDR1 and CDR2 sequences are SGHNT and YYREEE (reference sequence). V dropped 4 bases and J dropped 6; count of bases not matched to a gene: 8. The complete variable domain, with remaining parts taken from reference TRBV5-4 and TRBJ2-7, reads ETGVTQSPTHLIKTRGQQVTLRCSSQSGHNTVSWYQQALGQGPQFIFQYYREEENGRGNFPPRFSGLQFPNYSSELNVNALELDDSALYLCASSGDRAEGEQYFGPGTRLTVT.

The V and J genes are TRBV29-1 and TRBJ1-2, with TRBD1 matching over 8 bases. Losses at the gene ends were 6 bases for V and 4 bases for J; bases not matched to a gene: 4. There are 12 residues in the CDR3. Germline CDR1 and CDR2: SQVTM and ANQGSEA. CDR3 protein: CSVGTGSYGYTF. CDR3 nucleotides: TGCAGCGTCGGGACAGGAAGCTATGGCTACACCTTC.

This rearrangement joins TRBV9 to TRBJ2-3, with TRBD2 identical over 7 bases. Germline CDR1 is SGDLS and CDR2 is YYNGEE. The V gene end was trimmed by 7 bases and the J gene end by 4 bases; junction bases not matched to a gene: 12. The CDR3 has 15 amino acids. The CDR3 here is CASARSGTESDTQYF. The CDR3, as DNA: TGTGCCAGCGCCCGCAGCGGGACGGAATCAGATACGCAGTATTTT.

V is TRBV5-1 and J is TRBJ2-7; perhaps TRBD2 as D (5 bases). This CDR3 has 16 amino acids. V shed 0 bases and J shed 3 bases, with 16 bases lying between them. Germline values: CDR1 SGHRS, CDR2 YFSETQ. The CDR3 loop is CASSLAEDADFYEQYF. In DNA, the CDR3 is TGCGCCAGCAGCTTGGCGGAGGACGCGGATTTCTACGAGCAGTACTTC.

This clone was found once. J is TRBJ2-5 and V is TRBV5-1; D remains unclear. The V gene lost 0 bases and the J gene lost 5 bases, with 5 bases spanning the gap. The CDR3 consists of 12 residues. CDR1 is SGHRS, CDR2 YFSETQ, per germline. CDR3 region: CASSLAGETQYF. CDR3 DNA sequence: TGCGCCAGCAGCTTGGCCGGGGAGACCCAGTACTTC.

The rearrangement links TRBV7-8 to TRBJ2-7; 8 bases line up with TRBD1. The V gene's germline CDR1 is SGHVS and CDR2 FQNEAQ. The CDR3 loop spans 14 amino acids. With V trimmed by 8 bases and J by 0 bases, 6 bases remained unmatched. CDR3 coding DNA: TGTGCCAGCCAGACAGGGGCGAGCTCCTACGAGCAGTACTTC. Translated, it gives CASQTGASSYEQYF.

The chain carries TRBV6-5 and TRBJ2-6, with D maybe TRBD1 (5 bases). The V and J ends lost 0 bases and 1 base respectively, with 7 bases between them. The CDR3 length is 16 residues. The germline V gene has CDR1 MNHEY and CDR2 SVGAGI. The CDR3: CASSYSGVSGANVLTF. In DNA form, the CDR3 reads TGTGCCAGCAGTTACTCAGGGGTGTCTGGGGCCAACGTCCTGACTTTC.

V is TRBV19 and J is TRBJ2-1, with 8 positions matching TRBD2. Germline trimming cut 3 bases from V and 4 bases from J; bases unmatched to any gene: 5. The germline V gene encodes CDR1 LNHDA and CDR2 SQIVND (reference sequence). This CDR3 is 15 amino acids long. CDR3 region: CASSIQAGDYNEQFF. The CDR3 DNA reads TGTGCCAGTAGTATTCAAGCGGGGGATTACAATGAGCAGTTCTTC.

The J gene is TRBJ2-1, the V gene TRBV28; 9 positions agree with TRBD1. The CDR3 contains 15 residues. V lost 6 bases to trimming and J lost 7 bases; unmatched junction nucleotides: 10. The germline V gene encodes CDR1 MDHEN and CDR2 SYDVKM. CDR3 DNA sequence: TGTGCCAGCAGGGGCCCGGGACAGGGCCCAAATGAGCAGTTCTTC. This translates into CASRGPGQGPNEQFF.

V and J are TRBV18 and TRBJ1-1; tentative D call: TRBD1 (5 bases). Germline CDR1 reads KGHSH; CDR2 reads LQKENI. CDR3 size: 15 residues. Trimming pared 3 bases from V and 5 bases from J, leaving 16 bases between. CDR3 in amino acids: CASSPSYGGGTEAFF. The CDR3 coding sequence is TGTGCCAGCTCACCTAGCTACGGGGGGGGAACTGAAGCTTTCTTT.

This clone is a singleton in its sample. The chain is built from TRBV4-3 and TRBJ2-1; 9 bases map to TRBD2. After removal of 4 bases from V and 6 bases from J, the junction contained 16 bases not matched to a gene. Per the germline V gene, CDR1 is LGHNA and CDR2 is YSLEER. The CDR3 loop spans 18 amino acids. CDR3 protein: CASSRSLRERGEGNEQFF. The DNA for the CDR3 is TGCGCCAGCAGCCGAAGTTTGCGAGAGCGGGGGGAAGGCAATGAGCAGTTCTTC.

The chain has TRBV2 and TRBJ2-1, with D possibly TRBD2 on 5 matching bases. The CDR3 is 13 residues long. Trimming removed 9 bases from V and 0 bases from J, with 9 bases in between. Looked up from germline, CDR1 is SNHLY and CDR2 is FYNNEI. The CDR3 nucleotides are TGTGCCAGTTTACTAGGCTCCTACAATGAGCAGTTCTTC. As protein: CASLLGSYNEQFF. The full variable domain, with the rest looked up from reference TRBV2 and TRBJ2-1, is EPEVTQTPSHQVTQMGQEVILRCVPISNHLYFYWYRQILGQKVEFLVSFYNNEISEKSEIFDDQFSVERPDGSNFTLKIRSTKLEDSAMYFCASLLGSYNEQFFGPGTRLTVL.